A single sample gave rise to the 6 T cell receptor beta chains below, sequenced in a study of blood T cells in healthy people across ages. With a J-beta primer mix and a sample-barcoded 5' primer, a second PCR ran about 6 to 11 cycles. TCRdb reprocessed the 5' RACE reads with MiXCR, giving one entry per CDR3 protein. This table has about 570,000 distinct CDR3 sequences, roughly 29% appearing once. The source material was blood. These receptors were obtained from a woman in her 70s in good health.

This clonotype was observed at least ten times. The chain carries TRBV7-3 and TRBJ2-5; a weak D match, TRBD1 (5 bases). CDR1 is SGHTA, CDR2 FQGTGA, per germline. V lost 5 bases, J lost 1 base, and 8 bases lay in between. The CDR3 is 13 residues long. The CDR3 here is CASSEGAQETQYF. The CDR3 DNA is TGTGCCAGCAGCGAAGGGGCCCAAGAGACCCAGTACTTC.

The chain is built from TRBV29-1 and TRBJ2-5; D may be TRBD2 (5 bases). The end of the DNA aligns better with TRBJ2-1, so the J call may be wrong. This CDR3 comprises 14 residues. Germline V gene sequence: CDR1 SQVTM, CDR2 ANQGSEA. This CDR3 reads CSVVGGRALNEQFF. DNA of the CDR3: TGCAGCGTTGTCGGAGGCAGAGCGCTCAATGAGCAGTTCTTC.

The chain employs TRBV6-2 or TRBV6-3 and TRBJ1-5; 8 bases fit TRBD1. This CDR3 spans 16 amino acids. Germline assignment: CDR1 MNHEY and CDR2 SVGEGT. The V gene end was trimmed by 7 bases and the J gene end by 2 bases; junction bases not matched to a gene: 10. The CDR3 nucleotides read TGTGCCAGCATAGAGGGGACAGGTACCGGCAATCAGCCCCAGCATTTT. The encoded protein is CASIEGTGTGNQPQHF.

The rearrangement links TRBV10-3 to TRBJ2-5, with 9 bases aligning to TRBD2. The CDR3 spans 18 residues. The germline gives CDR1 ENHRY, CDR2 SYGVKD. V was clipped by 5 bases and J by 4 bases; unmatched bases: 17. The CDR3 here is CAISSSLAGSREVETQYF. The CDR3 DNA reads TGTGCCATCAGTTCGAGCCTAGCGGGGAGCAGGGAGGTAGAGACCCAGTACTTC.

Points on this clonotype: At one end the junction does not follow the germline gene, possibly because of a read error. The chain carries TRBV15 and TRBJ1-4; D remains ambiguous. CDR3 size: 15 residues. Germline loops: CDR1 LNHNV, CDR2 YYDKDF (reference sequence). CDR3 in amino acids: CATSRGRTTDEKLFF. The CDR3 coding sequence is TGTGCCACCAGCAGAGGCAGAACAACTGATGAAAAACTGTTTTTT.

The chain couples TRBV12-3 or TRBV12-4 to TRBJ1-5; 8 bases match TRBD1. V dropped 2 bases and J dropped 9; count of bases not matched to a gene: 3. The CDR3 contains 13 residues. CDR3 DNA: TGTGCCAGCAGTTTACAGGGGGCTATGCCCCAGCATTTT. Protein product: CASSLQGAMPQHF.